The TCR beta chain under discussion was sequenced for a study of CD8+ T cells in alopecia areata. Regarding treatment: oral pan-JAK inhibitor, 5-10 mg twice daily. Sorting of PBMCs yielded the CD4+ and CD8+ T cells. The V and J ends lost 2 bases and 6 bases respectively, with 10 bases between them. CDR3 length equals 13 residues. Germline CDR1 and CDR2: GTSNPN and SVGIG (reference sequence). cDNA prepared by RNA extraction and subsequent reverse transcription served as the template for sequencing. Generated by immunoSEQ multiplex PCR, the TCRdb table keeps only in-frame clones and is missing some. In the table there are over 100,000 clones, about half of which are singletons.

The specimen was CD4+ T cells sorted from blood, collected at week 4, from a patient treated with tofacitinib. The receptor was derived from a human donor with alopecia areata. This chain connects TRBV30 to TRBJ2-2; possibly TRBD2 for D (7 bases). In DNA form, the CDR3 reads TGTGCCTGGAGTTCCGGGGGGCCCGGGGAGCTGTTTTTT. Translated, it gives CAWSSGGPGELFF.